These 9 T cell receptor beta chains were all obtained from the same sample, sequenced in a study of T cells in Graves' hyperthyroidism and ophthalmopathy (dated by TCRdb to between 2018 and 2020). Preparation of the library involved multiplex PCR. The instrument was an Illumina HiSeq 2000. The TCR beta CDR3 regions were amplified from RNA transcripts. The TCR CDR3 was subjected to a first round of RT-PCR using the HTBI primer set and the Qiagen OneStep RT-PCR kit. TCRdb handled the public reads itself, with Q25 trimming in fastp and clone calling in MiXCR, and kept productive beta chains. Merged by CDR3 protein, the rows form single entries marked with the most common genes and DNA. The sample table contains around 35,000 distinct CDR3 sequences; only one count was recorded for 52% of them. The leading ten clones occupy 20% to 30% of the sample. Sample: blood. The source is a woman between 40 and 50 years old with Graves' ophthalmopathy.

This clonotype was seen ten or more times. The J gene is TRBJ2-7, the V gene TRBV12-5, with D maybe TRBD1 (5 bases). Germline V gives CDR1 LGHNT, CDR2 FRNRAP. Trimming shortened V by 4 bases and J by 3 bases, and 7 bases separated the two germline ends. The length of the CDR3 is 12 residues. The CDR3 DNA is TGTGCTAGTGGTTCAGGGTACTACGAGCAGTACTTC. Residues: CASGSGYYEQYF.

The rearrangement links TRBV30 to TRBJ1-5, with 8 bases fitting TRBD1. Per germline, CDR1 GTSNPN and CDR2 SVGIG (reference sequence). This CDR3 spans 18 amino acids. The V and J ends lost 3 bases and 1 base, in that order; junction bases with no gene match: 14. CDR3 residues: CAWRMTGAALLSNQPQHF. CDR3 sequence (DNA): TGTGCCTGGAGGATGACAGGGGCCGCTCTTTTAAGCAATCAGCCCCAGCATTTT.

This clonotype was seen ten or more times. This chain joins TRBV5-6 and TRBJ1-6; no firm D call. This CDR3 is 13 amino acids long. The germline V gene encodes CDR1 SGHDT and CDR2 YYEEEE. The V gene lost 1 base and the J gene lost 9 bases, with 8 bases spanning the gap. The DNA of the CDR3 is TGTGCCAGCAGCTTGACGGACGCTTCACCCCTCCACTTT. Translation gives CASSLTDASPLHF.

This clonotype was observed many times. This chain links TRBV18 with TRBJ2-1; a possible D gene is TRBD1 (6 bases). The CDR3 length is 14 residues. The V gene lost 0 bases and the J gene lost 11 bases, with 14 bases spanning the gap. Per the germline V gene, CDR1 is KGHSH and CDR2 is LQKENI. The CDR3 DNA follows: TGTGCCAGCTCACCACCGAGCTCAGGGGAGCAGCAGTTCTTC. Its translation: CASSPPSSGEQQFF.

Points on this clonotype: A much bigger clone sits one base away, suggesting this may be a read error. The missing conserved phenylalanine or tryptophan at the end of this CDR3 makes a read error likely. This chain uses TRBV4-3 with TRBJ2-1; the match to TRBD1 covers 10 bases. The J segment lost 1 base and the V segment lost 4 bases, leaving 10 bases of the junction unmatched. The CDR3 contains 18 residues. Per the germline V gene, CDR1 is LGHNA and CDR2 is YSLEER. The chain's CDR3 is CASSLRDRGPYSYNEQFV. The DNA for the CDR3 is TGCGCCAGCAGCCTCCGGGACAGGGGTCCCTATTCCTACAATGAGCAGTTCGTC.

The chain carries TRBV2 and TRBJ1-2; D ambiguous. Germline CDR1 reads SNHLY; CDR2 reads FYNNEI. The germline V and J ends were trimmed by 6 bases and 9 bases, with 8 bases remaining between them. CDR3 length: 10 amino acids. The CDR3 bases are TGTGCCAGCAGCCTGTACAGCTACACCTTC. Encoded protein: CASSLYSYTF.

This chain connects TRBV7-9 to TRBJ2-1; 12 bases map to TRBD2. The CDR3 sequence is 16 residues long. V dropped 6 bases and J dropped 8; count of bases not matched to a gene: 11. Per the germline V gene, CDR1 is SEHNR and CDR2 is FQNEAQ (reference sequence). The CDR3 region is CASRPGLAGSIDEQFF. CDR3 nucleotide sequence: TGTGCCAGCAGACCAGGACTAGCGGGGTCAATCGATGAGCAGTTCTTC.

This clonotype was counted a single time. The gene calls are TRBV20-1 and TRBJ2-1; TRBD2 matches 7 bases. The CDR3 spans 12 residues. Germline V gene sequence: CDR1 DFQATT, CDR2 SNEGSKA (reference sequence). The V gene end was trimmed by 2 bases and the J gene end by 15 bases; junction bases not matched to a gene: 10. This chain's CDR3 is CSARLAEKEWFF. For the CDR3, the DNA is TGCAGTGCTAGACTAGCGGAGAAAGAGTGGTTCTTC.

This clonotype occurred many times. The rearrangement joins TRBV9 to TRBJ2-7, with TRBD1 as a possible D gene (6 bases). CDR3 length: 16 amino acids. In germline, CDR1 is SGDLS, CDR2 YYNGEE. Deletions cut 2 bases from V and 0 bases from J, with 15 bases between. The CDR3 DNA is TGTGCCAGCAGCGTCATCCCGGACAGATTCTCCTACGAGCAGTACTTC. This encodes CASSVIPDRFSYEQYF.